A single sample is the source of the 23 T cell receptor beta chains below, sequenced in a study of shared clonotypes between healthy human individuals. TCRdb's table, derived via immunoSEQ multiplex PCR, lists solely in-frame clones and lacks some. This sample has roughly 2.6 million clones, with 90% to 95% found just once. The sample consisted of naive CD4+ T cells sorted from blood. Described subset: CD45RA+ positively selected. The receptor source for this set is a man aged 18-30 years in good health.

A single count supports this clone. The DNA of the CDR3 is TGTGCCAGCGGACGGGACCGAAACTATGGCTACACCTTC. Amino acids: CASGRDRNYGYTF. V and J are TRBV6-6 and TRBJ1-2, with D perhaps matching TRBD1 (5 bases). The CDR3 contains 13 residues. The ends were cut back, 8 bases at V and 2 bases at J, with 12 bases in the middle. Per the germline V gene, CDR1 is MNHNY and CDR2 is SVGAGI (reference sequence).

The chain links TRBV5-1 to TRBJ1-3; D remains unclear. Trimming left V 2 bases short and J 7 bases short, with 10 bases between. The CDR3 loop spans 13 amino acids. The germline CDR1 and CDR2 sequences are SGHRS and YFSETQ. The CDR3 DNA follows: TGCGCCAGCAGCTTAGACGGAAGTAACACCATATATTTT. Its protein product is CASSLDGSNTIYF.

This sequence joins TRBV5-1 and TRBJ1-1, with TRBD1 identical over 8 bases. V trimming: 2 bases; J trimming: 2 bases; junction bases outside the gene matches: 5. The germline CDR1 and CDR2 sequences are SGHRS and YFSETQ. The length of the CDR3 is 15 residues. CDR3 coding DNA: TGCGCCAGCAGCTTACAGGGGGGCCCTAACACTGAAGCTTTCTTT. Translated: CASSLQGGPNTEAFF.

A few counts support this clone. V and J are TRBV29-1 and TRBJ1-1; 8 nucleotides align to TRBD1. The ends lost 4 bases at V and 4 bases at J; junction bases unmatched: 5. CDR1 SQVTM and CDR2 ANQGSEA come from the germline V gene. This CDR3 comprises 13 residues. CDR3 DNA sequence: TGCAGCGTTGCGGACAGGGCAGGCACTGAAGCTTTCTTT. Translated: CSVADRAGTEAFF.

The V and J genes are TRBV18 and TRBJ1-3, with D uncertain. Germline CDR1 is KGHSH and CDR2 is LQKENI. The CDR3 runs to 14 residues. The V end lost 3 bases, the J end lost 7 bases, and 13 bases lay between the germline ends. The CDR3 bases are TGTGCCAGCTCACCTATGGATTCCAGCAACACCATATATTTT. This gives the protein CASSPMDSSNTIYF. The full variable domain, in which reference TRBV18 and TRBJ1-3 provide the parts outside the CDR3, is NAGVMQNPRHLVRRRGQEARLRCSPMKGHSHVYWYRQLPEEGLKFMVYLQKENIIDESGMPKERFSAEFPKEGPSILRIQQVVRGDSAAYFCASSPMDSSNTIYFGEGSWLTVV.

The gene calls are TRBV4-1 and TRBJ2-7; a possible D gene is TRBD2 (6 bases). In germline, CDR1 is MGHRA, CDR2 YSYEKL. V shed 8 bases and J shed 4 bases, with 18 bases lying between them. CDR3 length equals 14 residues. CDR3 sequence (DNA): TGCGCCAGCGGCAAACGGACGGGGGAATACGAGCAGTACTTC. Residues: CASGKRTGEYEQYF.

This clone occurred once. The CDR3 protein is CSASDEPGYTF. The DNA for the CDR3 is TGCAGTGCTAGCGATGAGCCAGGCTACACCTTC. The gene calls are TRBV20-1 and TRBJ1-2, with D uncertain. CDR1 and CDR2 (germline): DFQATT, SNEGSKA (reference sequence). The CDR3 contains 11 residues. V dropped 3 bases and J dropped 8 bases, with 10 bases sitting between them.

This clone was seen once. The V and J genes are TRBV10-2 and TRBJ1-1; 8 bases are a match to TRBD1. The trim removed 2 bases at V and 0 bases at J, leaving 2 bases unmatched. Germline lookup yields CDR1 WSHSY and CDR2 SAAADI. The CDR3 totals 15 residues. The CDR3 loop reads CASSEQGAVNTEAFF. CDR3 nucleotide sequence: TGCGCCAGCAGTGAGCAGGGGGCCGTGAACACTGAAGCTTTCTTT.

V is TRBV30 and J is TRBJ2-5; 8 positions agree with TRBD1. Germline trimming cut 3 bases from V and 5 bases from J; bases unmatched to any gene: 11. CDR1 is GTSNPN and CDR2 is SVGIG in the germline V gene (reference sequence). The CDR3 spans 15 residues. The CDR3 nucleotides are TGTGCCTGGAGGCAGCGCAGGGGGCAGGGGGAGACCCAGTACTTC. Amino acid sequence: CAWRQRRGQGETQYF.

A few counts support this clone. The rearrangement joins TRBV11-2 to TRBJ1-3, with D hard to call. Germline V gives CDR1 SGHAT, CDR2 FQNNGV. The CDR3 contains 14 residues. Trimming stripped 2 bases from V and 2 bases from J, with 7 bases between. CDR3 DNA: TGTGCCAGCAGCTTAATGGCAGCTGGAAACACCATATATTTT. It yields the protein CASSLMAAGNTIYF. Based on the CDR3 plus reference TRBV11-2 and TRBJ1-3, the full variable domain is EAGVAQSPRYKIIEKRQSVAFWCNPISGHATLYWYQQILGQGPKLLIQFQNNGVVDDSQLPKDRFSAERLKGVDSTLKIQPAKLEDSAVYLCASSLMAAGNTIYFGEGSWLTVV.

The chain uses TRBV6-1 and TRBJ2-5; the D gene could be TRBD1 or TRBD2 (6 bases each). The CDR3 totals 13 residues. Trimming took 5 bases from V and 5 from J, leaving 12 bases between them. Germline assignment: CDR1 MNHNS and CDR2 SASEGT. The CDR3 sequence: CASSRGLRETQYF. CDR3 nucleotide sequence: TGTGCCAGCAGTCGGGGGCTTCGGGAGACCCAGTACTTC.

This sequence joins TRBV6-1 and TRBJ1-1; D is unclear. The germline V and J ends were trimmed by 7 bases and 0 bases, with 9 bases remaining between them. CDR1 and CDR2 (germline): MNHNS, SASEGT. This CDR3 is 13 amino acids long. This CDR3 is CASKPGLNTEAFF. CDR3 nucleotides: TGTGCCAGCAAACCCGGTCTGAACACTGAAGCTTTCTTT.

J is TRBJ1-2 and V is TRBV5-4; maybe TRBD1 (5 bases). In germline, CDR1 is SGHNT, CDR2 YYREEE (reference sequence). The CDR3 has 14 residues. Between the trimmed V and J ends, which lost 5 bases and 0 bases, there was a span of 11 bases. CDR3 amino acids: CASRAGGTNYGYTF. The CDR3 region has the DNA TGTGCCAGCAGGGCGGGGGGTACTAACTATGGCTACACCTTC.

The chain combines TRBV25-1 with TRBJ2-7; tentatively, D is TRBD1 (5 bases). In germline, CDR1 is MGHDK, CDR2 SYGVNS. V shed 1 base and J shed 2 bases, with 15 bases lying between them. This CDR3 region has 16 residues. CDR3 region: CASSEFKQVATYEQYF. The CDR3 bases are TGTGCCAGCAGTGAATTTAAACAGGTCGCCACCTACGAGCAGTACTTC.

V usage is TRBV7-2 and J usage is TRBJ2-4; 9 bases match TRBD2. The V gene's germline CDR1 is SGHTA and CDR2 FQGNSA. After removal of 4 bases from V and 0 bases from J, the junction contained 4 bases not matched to a gene. The CDR3 covers 16 residues. CDR3 DNA sequence: TGTGCCAGCAGCTCCCTAGCGGGGTTAGCCAAAAACATTCAGTACTTC. As protein: CASSSLAGLAKNIQYF.

The V call is TRBV27, the J call TRBJ2-1; 12 nucleotides align to TRBD2. J lost 10 bases, V lost 4 bases, and 11 bases had no gene match. The germline CDR1 and CDR2 sequences are MNHEY and SMNVEV (reference sequence). The CDR3 runs to 16 residues. The CDR3 spells CASSSVLAGGPREQFF. The CDR3 coding sequence is TGTGCCAGCAGTTCGGTACTAGCGGGGGGCCCCAGGGAGCAGTTCTTC.

V is TRBV5-4 and J is TRBJ1-5; weak D call: TRBD1 (6 bases). This CDR3 spans 15 amino acids. Per germline, CDR1 SGHNT and CDR2 YYREEE (reference sequence). Between the trimmed V and J ends, which lost 4 bases and 7 bases, there was a span of 18 bases. The CDR3 nucleotides read TGTGCCAGCAGCCGACAGGAAGGGGGTGGGCAGCCCCAGCATTTT. Translation: CASSRQEGGGQPQHF.

The chain links TRBV27 to TRBJ2-5; TRBD1 or TRBD2 may be the D gene (5 bases each). V lost 5 bases and J lost 2, with 12 bases in between. The CDR3 consists of 14 residues. Germline CDR1 and CDR2: MNHEY and SMNVEV (reference sequence). The CDR3 reads CASSPGTHQETQYF. CDR3 in DNA: TGTGCCAGCAGTCCCGGGACCCATCAAGAGACCCAGTACTTC.

Of note for this clone: The identical CDR3 is also encoded by other nucleotide sequences in the sample. The rearrangement uses TRBV18 and TRBJ2-5; D not certain. Germline V CDR1 and CDR2: KGHSH, LQKENI. The V gene lost 4 bases and the J gene lost 2 bases, with 2 bases spanning the gap. This CDR3 comprises 11 residues. The CDR3 here is CASSLQETQYF. The CDR3 bases are TGTGCCAGCTCACTTCAAGAGACCCAGTACTTC.

About this clone: Other nucleotide sequences from this sample produce the same CDR3. The chain joins TRBV19 to TRBJ1-5; 8 nucleotides align to TRBD1. This CDR3 contains 16 residues. Per germline, CDR1 LNHDA and CDR2 SQIVND (reference sequence). The trim removed 4 bases at V and 1 base at J, leaving 6 bases unmatched. The CDR3 loop is CASSSTGGRSNQPQHF. Here the CDR3 DNA reads TGTGCCAGTAGTAGTACAGGGGGTCGGAGCAATCAGCCCCAGCATTTT. The full variable domain, in which reference TRBV19 and TRBJ1-5 provide the parts outside the CDR3, is DGGITQSPKYLFRKEGQNVTLSCEQNLNHDAMYWYRQDPGQGLRLIYYSQIVNDFQKGDIAEGYSVSREKKESFPLTVTSAQKNPTAFYLCASSSTGGRSNQPQHFGDGTRLSIL.

The J gene is TRBJ2-7, the V gene TRBV6-6; 7 bases are a match to TRBD2. The germline V gene encodes CDR1 MNHNY and CDR2 SVGAGI (reference sequence). The CDR3 length is 14 residues. V lost 6 bases and J lost 5; bases outside the gene matches: 10. CDR3 nucleotide sequence: TGTGCCAGCAGCTGGCGGCGGGAGCTCGACGAGCAGTACTTC. This codes for CASSWRRELDEQYF.

J is TRBJ2-2 and V is TRBV19, with a possible D match to TRBD1 (6 bases). The germline V gene has CDR1 LNHDA and CDR2 SQIVND (reference sequence). Between the trimmed V and J ends, which lost 6 bases and 2 bases, there was a span of 13 bases. The CDR3 loop spans 15 amino acids. CDR3 nucleotides: TGTGCCAGTAGACGGACAGCCCTAAACACCGGGGAGCTGTTTTTT. The encoded protein is CASRRTALNTGELFF.

This sequence joins TRBV18 and TRBJ2-1, with TRBD2 matching over 8 bases. CDR1 and CDR2 (germline): KGHSH, LQKENI. The CDR3 has 15 amino acids. With V trimmed by 2 bases and J by 9 bases, 9 bases remained unmatched. DNA of the CDR3: TGTGCCAGCTCACCATGGGCTAGCGGGCAAGTTGAGCAGTTCTTC. Translation: CASSPWASGQVEQFF.